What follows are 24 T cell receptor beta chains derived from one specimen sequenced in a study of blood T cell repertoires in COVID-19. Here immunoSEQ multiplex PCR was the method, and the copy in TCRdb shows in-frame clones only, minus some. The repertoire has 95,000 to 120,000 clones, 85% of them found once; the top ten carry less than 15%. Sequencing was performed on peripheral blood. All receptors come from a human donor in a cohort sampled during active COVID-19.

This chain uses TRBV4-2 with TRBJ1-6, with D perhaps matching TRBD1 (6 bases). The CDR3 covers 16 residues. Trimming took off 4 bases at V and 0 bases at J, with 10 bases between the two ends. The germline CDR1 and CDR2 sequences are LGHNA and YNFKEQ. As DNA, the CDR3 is TGTGCCAGCAGCCCTGACAGGAGCTCCTATAATTCACCCCTCCACTTT. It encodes CASSPDRSSYNSPLHF.

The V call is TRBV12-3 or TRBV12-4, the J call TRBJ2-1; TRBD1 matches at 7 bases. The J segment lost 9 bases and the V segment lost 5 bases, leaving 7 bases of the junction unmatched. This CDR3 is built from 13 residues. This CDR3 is CASSPGTVGEQFF. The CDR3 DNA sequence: TGTGCCAGCAGTCCAGGGACAGTGGGTGAGCAGTTCTTC.

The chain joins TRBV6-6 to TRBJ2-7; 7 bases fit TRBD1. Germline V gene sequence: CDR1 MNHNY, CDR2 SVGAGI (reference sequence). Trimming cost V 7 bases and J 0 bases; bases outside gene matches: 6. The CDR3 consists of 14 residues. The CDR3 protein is CASTGQESSYEQYF. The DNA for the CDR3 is TGTGCCAGCACCGGACAGGAAAGCTCCTACGAGCAGTACTTC.

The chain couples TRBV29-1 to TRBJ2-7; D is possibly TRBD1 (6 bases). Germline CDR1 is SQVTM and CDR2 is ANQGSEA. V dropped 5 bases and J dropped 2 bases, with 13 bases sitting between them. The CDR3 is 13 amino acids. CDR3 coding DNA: TGCAGCGTTCGACAGGTATTGACCTACGAGCAGTACTTC. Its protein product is CSVRQVLTYEQYF.

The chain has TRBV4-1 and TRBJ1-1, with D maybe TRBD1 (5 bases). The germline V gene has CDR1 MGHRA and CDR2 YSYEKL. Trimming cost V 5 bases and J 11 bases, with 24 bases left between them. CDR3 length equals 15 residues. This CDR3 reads CASSSAGTRGGMAFF. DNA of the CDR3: TGCGCCAGCAGCTCAGCTGGGACGAGGGGAGGAATGGCTTTCTTT.

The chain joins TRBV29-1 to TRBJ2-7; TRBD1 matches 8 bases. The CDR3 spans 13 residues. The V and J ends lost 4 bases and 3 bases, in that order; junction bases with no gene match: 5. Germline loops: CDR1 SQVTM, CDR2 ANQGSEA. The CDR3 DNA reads TGCAGCGTTGGCAGGGGGCAAGGCTACGAGCAGTACTTC. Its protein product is CSVGRGQGYEQYF.

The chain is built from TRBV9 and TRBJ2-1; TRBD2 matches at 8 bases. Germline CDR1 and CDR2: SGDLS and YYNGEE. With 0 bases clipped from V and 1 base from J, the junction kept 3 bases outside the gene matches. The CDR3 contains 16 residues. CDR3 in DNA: TGTGCCAGCAGCGTAGAGGGACTAGTTTCCTACAATGAGCAGTTCTTC. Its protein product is CASSVEGLVSYNEQFF.

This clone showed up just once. The CDR3: CATSRRDRAYEQYF. The CDR3 DNA reads as TGTGCCACCAGCAGGCGGGACAGGGCCTACGAGCAGTACTTC. The chain has TRBV15 and TRBJ2-7; 9 bases are shared with TRBD1. CDR3 size: 14 residues. Trimming cost V 3 bases and J 2 bases; bases outside gene matches: 2. Germline V gene sequence: CDR1 LNHNV, CDR2 YYDKDF (reference sequence).

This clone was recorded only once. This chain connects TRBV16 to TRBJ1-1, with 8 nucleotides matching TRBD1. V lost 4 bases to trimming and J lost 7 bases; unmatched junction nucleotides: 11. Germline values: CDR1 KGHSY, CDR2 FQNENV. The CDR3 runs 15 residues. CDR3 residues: CASSRLQGAKIEAFF. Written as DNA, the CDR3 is TGTGCCAGCAGCCGACTCCAGGGGGCTAAGATTGAAGCTTTCTTT.

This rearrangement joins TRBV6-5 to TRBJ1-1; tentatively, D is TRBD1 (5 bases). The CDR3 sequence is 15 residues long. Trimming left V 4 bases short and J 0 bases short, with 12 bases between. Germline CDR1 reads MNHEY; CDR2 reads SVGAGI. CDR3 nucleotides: TGTGCCAGCAGTTCGGGGGTCTTGATGAACACTGAAGCTTTCTTT. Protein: CASSSGVLMNTEAFF.

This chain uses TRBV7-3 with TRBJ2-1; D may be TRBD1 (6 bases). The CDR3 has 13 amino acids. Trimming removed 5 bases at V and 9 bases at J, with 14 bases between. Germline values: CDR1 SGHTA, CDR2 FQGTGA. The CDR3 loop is CASSTIQGGEQFF. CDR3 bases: TGTGCCAGCAGCACAATACAGGGTGGTGAGCAGTTCTTC.

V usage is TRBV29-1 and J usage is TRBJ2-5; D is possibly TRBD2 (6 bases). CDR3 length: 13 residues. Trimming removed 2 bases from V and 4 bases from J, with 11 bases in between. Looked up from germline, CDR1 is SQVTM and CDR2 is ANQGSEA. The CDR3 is CSVEKGRGETQYF. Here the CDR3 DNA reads TGCAGCGTTGAAAAAGGGCGGGGAGAGACCCAGTACTTC.

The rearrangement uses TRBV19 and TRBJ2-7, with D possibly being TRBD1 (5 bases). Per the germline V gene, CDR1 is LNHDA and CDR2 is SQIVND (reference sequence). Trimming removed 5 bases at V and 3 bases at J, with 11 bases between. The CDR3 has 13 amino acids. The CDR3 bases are TGTGCCAGTAGTTCGTTCGACAGCTACGAGCAGTACTTC. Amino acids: CASSSFDSYEQYF.

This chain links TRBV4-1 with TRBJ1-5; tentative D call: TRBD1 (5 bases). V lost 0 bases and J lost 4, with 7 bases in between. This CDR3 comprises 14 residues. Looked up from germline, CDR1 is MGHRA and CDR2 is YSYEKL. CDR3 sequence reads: CASSQETANQPQHF. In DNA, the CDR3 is TGCGCCAGCAGCCAAGAGACAGCTAATCAGCCCCAGCATTTT.

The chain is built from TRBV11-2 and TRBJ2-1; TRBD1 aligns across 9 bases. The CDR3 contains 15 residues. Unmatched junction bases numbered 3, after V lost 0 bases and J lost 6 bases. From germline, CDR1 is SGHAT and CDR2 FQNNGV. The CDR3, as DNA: TGTGCCAGCAGCTTAGAAATACAGGGGGCCAATGAGCAGTTCTTC. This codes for CASSLEIQGANEQFF.

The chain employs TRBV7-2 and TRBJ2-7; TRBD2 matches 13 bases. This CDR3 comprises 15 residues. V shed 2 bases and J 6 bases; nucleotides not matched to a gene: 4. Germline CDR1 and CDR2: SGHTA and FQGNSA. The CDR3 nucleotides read TGTGCCAGCAGCTTAACTAGCGGGGGGGCTTCCGAGCAGTACTTC. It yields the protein CASSLTSGGASEQYF.

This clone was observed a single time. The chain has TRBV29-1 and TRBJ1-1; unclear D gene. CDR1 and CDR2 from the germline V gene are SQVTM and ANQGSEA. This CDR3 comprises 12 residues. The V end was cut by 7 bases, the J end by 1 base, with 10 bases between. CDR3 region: CSAAVGNTEAFF. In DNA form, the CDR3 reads TGCAGCGCCGCGGTAGGGAACACTGAAGCTTTCTTT.

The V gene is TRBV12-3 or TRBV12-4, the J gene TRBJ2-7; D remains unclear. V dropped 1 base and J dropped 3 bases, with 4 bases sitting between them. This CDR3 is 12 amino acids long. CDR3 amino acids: CASSLGHYEQYF. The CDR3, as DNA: TGTGCCAGCAGTTTAGGTCACTACGAGCAGTACTTC.

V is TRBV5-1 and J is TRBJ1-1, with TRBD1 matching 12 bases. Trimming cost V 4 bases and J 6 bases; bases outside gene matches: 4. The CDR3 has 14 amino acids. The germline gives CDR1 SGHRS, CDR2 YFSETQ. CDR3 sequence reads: CASSRGQGAPEAFF. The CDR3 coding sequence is TGCGCCAGCAGCAGGGGACAGGGGGCCCCTGAAGCTTTCTTT.

This CDR3 is CASRDRGVPEAFF. CDR3 nucleotides: TGTGCCAGCAGAGACAGGGGAGTACCTGAAGCTTTCTTT. This sequence joins TRBV6-5 and TRBJ1-1; 8 nucleotides align to TRBD1. This CDR3 has 13 residues. CDR1 is MNHEY and CDR2 is SVGAGI in the germline V gene. V lost 6 bases to trimming and J lost 6 bases; unmatched junction nucleotides: 6.

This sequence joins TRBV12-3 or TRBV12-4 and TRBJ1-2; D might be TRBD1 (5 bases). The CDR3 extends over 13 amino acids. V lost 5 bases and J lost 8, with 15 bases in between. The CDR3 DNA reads TGTGCCAGCAGTCCCCTGGGACTTTGGGGCTACACCTTC. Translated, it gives CASSPLGLWGYTF.

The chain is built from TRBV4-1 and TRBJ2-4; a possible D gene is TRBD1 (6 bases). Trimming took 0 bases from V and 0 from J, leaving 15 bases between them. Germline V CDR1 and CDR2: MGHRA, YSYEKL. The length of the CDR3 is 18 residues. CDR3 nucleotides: TGCGCCAGCAGCCAAGATTCCCCGGGACACCTAGCCAAAAACATTCAGTACTTC. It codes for CASSQDSPGHLAKNIQYF.

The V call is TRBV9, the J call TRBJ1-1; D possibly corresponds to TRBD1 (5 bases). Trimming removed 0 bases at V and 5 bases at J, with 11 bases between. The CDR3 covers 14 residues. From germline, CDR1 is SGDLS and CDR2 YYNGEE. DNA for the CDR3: TGTGCCAGCAGCGTAGGGCAGGGAGGAACTGAAGCTTTCTTT. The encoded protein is CASSVGQGGTEAFF.

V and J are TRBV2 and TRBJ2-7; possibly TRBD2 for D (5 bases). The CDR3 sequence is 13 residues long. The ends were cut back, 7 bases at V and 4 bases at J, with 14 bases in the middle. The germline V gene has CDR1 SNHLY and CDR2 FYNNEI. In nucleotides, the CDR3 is TGTGCCAGCAAGGTCCAGACGGGATACGAGCAGTACTTC. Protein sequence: CASKVQTGYEQYF.